This T cell receptor (beta chain) was sequenced during a study of blood T cell repertoires in COVID-19. The overall study: Samples representing acute and convalescent COVID-19 were sourced from the United States, Italy and Spain. From T cells, B-cell-depleted T cells, or PBMCs came the material, which was cDNA or gDNA.

The protocol was immunoSEQ multiplex PCR, while the TCRdb copy is restricted to in-frame clones and leaves out a portion. Among approximately 34,000 clones listed, about 90% were seen once. In germline, CDR1 is LNHDA, CDR2 SQIVND (reference sequence). This CDR3 is built from 17 residues. V shed 6 bases, J shed 7 bases, and the junction held 16 bases outside the gene matches. Material: peripheral blood. This clonotype was sampled from a human donor in a cohort sampled during active COVID-19. The chain carries TRBV19 and TRBJ1-4, with 8 bases fitting TRBD1. The CDR3, as DNA: TGTGCCAGTAGCCTTCCGGGACAGGTCTATGGGAGTGAAAAACTGTTTTTT. This encodes CASSLPGQVYGSEKLFF.